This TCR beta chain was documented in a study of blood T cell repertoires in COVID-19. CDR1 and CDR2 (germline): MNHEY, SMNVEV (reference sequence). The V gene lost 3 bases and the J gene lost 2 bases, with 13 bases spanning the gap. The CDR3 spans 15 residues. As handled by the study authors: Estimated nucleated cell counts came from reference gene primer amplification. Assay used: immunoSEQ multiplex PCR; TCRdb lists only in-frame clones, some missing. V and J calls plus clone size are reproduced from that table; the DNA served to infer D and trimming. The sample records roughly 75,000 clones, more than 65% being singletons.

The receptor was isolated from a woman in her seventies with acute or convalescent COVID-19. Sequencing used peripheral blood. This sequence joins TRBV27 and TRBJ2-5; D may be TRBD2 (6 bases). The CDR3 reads CASSLAGGGQETQYF. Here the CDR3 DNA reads TGTGCCAGCAGTTTGGCCGGCGGAGGGCAAGAGACCCAGTACTTC.